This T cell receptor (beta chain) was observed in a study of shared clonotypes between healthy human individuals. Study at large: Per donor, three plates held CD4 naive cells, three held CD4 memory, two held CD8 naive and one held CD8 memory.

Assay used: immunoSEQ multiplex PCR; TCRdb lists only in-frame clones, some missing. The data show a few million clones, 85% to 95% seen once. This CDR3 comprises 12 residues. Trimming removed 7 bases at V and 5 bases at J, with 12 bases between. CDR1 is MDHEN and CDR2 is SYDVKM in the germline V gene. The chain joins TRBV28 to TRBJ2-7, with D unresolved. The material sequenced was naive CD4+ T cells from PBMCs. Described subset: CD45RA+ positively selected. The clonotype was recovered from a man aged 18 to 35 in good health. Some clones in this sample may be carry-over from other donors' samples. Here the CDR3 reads CASTRVKNEQYF. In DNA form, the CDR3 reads TGTGCCAGCACAAGGGTAAAGAACGAGCAGTACTTC.